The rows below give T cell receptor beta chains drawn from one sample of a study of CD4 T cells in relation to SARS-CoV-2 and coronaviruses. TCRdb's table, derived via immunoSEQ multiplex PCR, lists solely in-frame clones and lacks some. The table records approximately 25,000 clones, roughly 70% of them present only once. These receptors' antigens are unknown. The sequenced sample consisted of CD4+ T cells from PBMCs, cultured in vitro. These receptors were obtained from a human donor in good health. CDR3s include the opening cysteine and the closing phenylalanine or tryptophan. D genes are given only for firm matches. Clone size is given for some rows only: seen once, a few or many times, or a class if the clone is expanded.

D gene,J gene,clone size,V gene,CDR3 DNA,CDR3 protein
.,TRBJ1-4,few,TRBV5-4,TGTGCCAGCAGCTTGGCGGGGGCTCTACGTGAAAAACTGTTTTTT,CASSLAGALREKLFF
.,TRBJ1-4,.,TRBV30,TGTGCCTGGAGTAAAGGGAGGGGTGAAAAACTGTTTTTT,CAWSKGRGEKLFF
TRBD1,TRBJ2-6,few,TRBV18,TGTGCCAGCTCACCCCCGGACAGGGGGGCTCTCTCTGGGGCCAACGTCCTGACTTTC,CASSPPDRGALSGANVLTF
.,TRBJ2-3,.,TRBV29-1,TGCAGCGTTGATCGCCAGCTCTCTAGCACAGATACGCAGTATTTT,CSVDRQLSSTDTQYF
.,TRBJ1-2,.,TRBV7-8,TGTGCCAGCAGCTACCAGGGACCTGGCGGCTACACCTTC,CASSYQGPGGYTF
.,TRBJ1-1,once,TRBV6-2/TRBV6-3,TGTGCCAGCAGTTACTCGATAGCATCTACAGTTCGCACTGAAGCTTTCTTT,CASSYSIASTVRTEAFF
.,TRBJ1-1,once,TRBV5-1,TGCGCCAGCAGCCCCGGGAAAACGAACACTGAAGCTTTCTTT,CASSPGKTNTEAFF
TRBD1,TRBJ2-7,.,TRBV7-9,TGTGCCAGCAGCTCCGGGACAGGAACTTACTCCTACGAGCAGTACTTC,CASSSGTGTYSYEQYF
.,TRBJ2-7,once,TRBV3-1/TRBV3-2,TGTGCCAGCAGCCACGGCGCCTACGAGCAGTACTTC,CASSHGAYEQYF
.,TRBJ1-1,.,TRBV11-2,TGTGCCAGCAGCTTAGATCAATGGGCCAGGACGAAGAACACTGAAGCTTTCTTT,CASSLDQWARTKNTEAFF
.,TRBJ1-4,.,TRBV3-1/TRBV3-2,TGTGCCAGCAGCCAAGAAGGGAGACCTAATGAAAAACTGTTTTTT,CASSQEGRPNEKLFF
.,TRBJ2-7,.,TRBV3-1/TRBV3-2,TGTGCCAGCAGCCAAACTTGGGACATCTCCTACGAGCAGTACTTC,CASSQTWDISYEQYF
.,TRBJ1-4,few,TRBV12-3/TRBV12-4,TGTGCCAGCAGCCGTAATGAAAAACTGTTTTTT,CASSRNEKLFF
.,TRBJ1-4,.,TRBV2,TGTGCCAGCAGTGAAGCCGGGACGGGGAATGAAAAACTGTTTTTT,CASSEAGTGNEKLFF
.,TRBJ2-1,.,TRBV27,TGTGCCAGCAGGGGCTGGGGGTTGGGGAATGAGCAGTTCTTC,CASRGWGLGNEQFF
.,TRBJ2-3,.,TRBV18,TGTGCCAGCTCACCTCAGGACACAGATACGCAGTATTTT,CASSPQDTDTQYF
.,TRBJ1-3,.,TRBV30,TGTGCCTGGAGTGTTTCTTTTATCTCTGGAAACACCATATATTTT,CAWSVSFISGNTIYF
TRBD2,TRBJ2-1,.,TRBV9,TGTGCCAGCAGCGTCACGGGACTAGCGGGGAGCAATGAGCAGTTCTTC,CASSVTGLAGSNEQFF
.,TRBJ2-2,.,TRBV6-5,TGTGCCACTATTGGTTATGTTAGGGAGCTGTTTTTT,CATIGYVRELFF
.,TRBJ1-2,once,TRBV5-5,TGTGCCAGCAGCCTGACAGGTCATGGCTACACCTTC,CASSLTGHGYTF
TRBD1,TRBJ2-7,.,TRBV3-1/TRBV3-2,TGTGCCAGCAGGGGGACAGGGGGGTACGAGCAGTACTTC,CASRGTGGYEQYF
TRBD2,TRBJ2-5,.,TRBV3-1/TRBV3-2,TGTGCCAGCAGCCATTATAGCGGGACACTGAACCAAGAGACCCAGTACTTC,CASSHYSGTLNQETQYF
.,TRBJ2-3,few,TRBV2,TGTGCCAGCAGTGCTCCTAGCACAGATACGCAGTATTTT,CASSAPSTDTQYF